The rows below give T cell receptor beta chains drawn from one sample of a study of identical twins. TCRdb re-derived calls from the 5' RACE reads in MiXCR, one entry per CDR3 protein. The sample has around 570,000 distinct CDR3 sequences, 9.5% to 10% seen once. This same sample was also taken into another study, of yellow fever vaccine responses in identical twins.

The sequenced material came from PBMCs. The receptors shown here come from a woman aged 18-29 years in good health. Each CDR3 is given with its conserved first and last residue. Each record gives: V gene, D gene, CDR3 protein. A D gene is named only where the DNA matches it firmly.

TRBV12-3/TRBV12-4	TRBD2	CASRATGGETQYF
TRBV4-3	NA	CASSQDTVPADTQYF
TRBV27	NA	CASTGTSLDYEQFF
TRBV20-1	NA	CSASLGEGNQPQHF
TRBV27	TRBD1	CASWTGSSYNEQFF
TRBV5-1	NA	CASSPFGGEVGADTQYF
TRBV29-1	NA	CSVGANTGELFF
TRBV6-1	TRBD1	CASSVGTGGGYSNQPQHF
TRBV14	NA	CASSQETPLTPYGYTF
TRBV4-2	TRBD2	CASSPDVYSGNYNEQFF
TRBV2	NA	CASSLLTGVKAYEQYF
TRBV6-1	TRBD1	CATRGSLPNTGELFF
TRBV3-1	NA	CASSRQSTMTGELFF
TRBV7-8	NA	CASSLRGLSRTDTQYF
TRBV7-9	NA	CASSLAGDPETQYF
TRBV6-5	NA	CASSYAAGSYNEQFF
TRBV18	NA	CASSPSGDTEAFF
TRBV15	NA	CATSRDLGAQYF
TRBV20-1	TRBD1	CSAGSGTGTFNEQFF
TRBV5-1	TRBD1	CASSQTVRDRVSGEQYF
TRBV27	TRBD1	CASSLYYRDRDYEQYF
TRBV19	TRBD1	CASSPARDRGPYEQYF
TRBV9	NA	CASSVQGTPGEQYF
TRBV9	NA	CASSVEGGSAYTDTQYF
TRBV2	TRBD2	CASGRDVSYEQYF
TRBV19	NA	CASMRSGANVLTF
TRBV7-9	TRBD1	CASNSDRGWFEQYF
TRBV7-6	NA	CASSLGQIETQYF
TRBV4-1	NA	CASSQEGSRGSTEAFF
TRBV5-1	TRBD1	CASSWQGAKQPQHF
TRBV7-2	NA	CASSQAPIRTQYF
TRBV5-1	TRBD2	CASSLGLAGSPETQYF
TRBV6-2/TRBV6-3	NA	CASSYRLAYEQYF
TRBV5-1	NA	CASRPLTGEAYEQFF
TRBV25-1	TRBD1	CASSKRGLKTYEQYF